This T cell receptor beta chain was found in a study of CD8 T cells in ankylosing spondylitis. Germline CDR1 and CDR2: SGHNT and YYREEE (reference sequence). CDR3 length equals 15 residues. Trimming removed 0 bases from V and 0 bases from J, with 6 bases in between. Using its own MiXCR run on the 5' RACE reads, TCRdb lists one record per CDR3 protein. The sample consists of 200,000 to 250,000 distinct CDR3 sequences, around 10% of them appearing once. Study results and caveats: Matched ankylosing spondylitis synovial fluid reportedly contained a significantly enriched population of disease-linked clones. The authors found the disease-linked clones to be CD8+ and relatively rare in peripheral blood.

This clonotype has ten or more counts. Its antigen remains unknown. The sequenced sample was blood, either unsorted or a sorted T cell fraction (not recorded which). The sequence derives from a male donor with ankylosing spondylitis or in good health (not recorded which). The chain is built from TRBV5-4 and TRBJ1-4, with D unclear. CDR3 nucleotides: TGTGCCAGCAGCTTGGGCGGAACAACTAATGAAAAACTGTTTTTT. Protein sequence: CASSLGGTTNEKLFF.